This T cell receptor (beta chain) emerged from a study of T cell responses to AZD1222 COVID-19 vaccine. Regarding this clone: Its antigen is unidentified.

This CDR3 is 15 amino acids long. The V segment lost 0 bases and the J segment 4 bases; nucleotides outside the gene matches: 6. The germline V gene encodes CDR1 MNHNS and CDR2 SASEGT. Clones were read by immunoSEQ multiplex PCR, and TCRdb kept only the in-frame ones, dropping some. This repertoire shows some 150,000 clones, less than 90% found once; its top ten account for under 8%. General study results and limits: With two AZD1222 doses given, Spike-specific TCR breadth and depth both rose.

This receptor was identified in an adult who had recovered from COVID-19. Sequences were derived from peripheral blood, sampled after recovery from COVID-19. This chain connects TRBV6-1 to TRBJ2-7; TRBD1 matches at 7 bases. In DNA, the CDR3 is TGTGCCAGCAGTGAAGCGATCGGGACAGAATACGAGCAGTACTTC. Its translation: CASSEAIGTEYEQYF.